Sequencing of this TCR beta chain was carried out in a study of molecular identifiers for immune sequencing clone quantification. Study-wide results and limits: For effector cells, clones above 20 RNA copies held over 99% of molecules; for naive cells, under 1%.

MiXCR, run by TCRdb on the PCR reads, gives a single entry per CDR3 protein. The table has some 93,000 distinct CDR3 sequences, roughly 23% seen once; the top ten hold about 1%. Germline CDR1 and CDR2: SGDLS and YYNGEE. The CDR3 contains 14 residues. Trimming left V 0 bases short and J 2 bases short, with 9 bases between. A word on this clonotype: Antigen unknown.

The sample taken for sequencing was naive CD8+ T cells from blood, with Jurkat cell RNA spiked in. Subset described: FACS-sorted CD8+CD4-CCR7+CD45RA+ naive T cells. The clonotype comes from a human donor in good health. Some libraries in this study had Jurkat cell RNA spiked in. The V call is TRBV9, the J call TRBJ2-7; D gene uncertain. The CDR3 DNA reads TGTGCCAGCAGCGTAGCGGCAGAGACCTACGAGCAGTACTTC. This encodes CASSVAAETYEQYF.